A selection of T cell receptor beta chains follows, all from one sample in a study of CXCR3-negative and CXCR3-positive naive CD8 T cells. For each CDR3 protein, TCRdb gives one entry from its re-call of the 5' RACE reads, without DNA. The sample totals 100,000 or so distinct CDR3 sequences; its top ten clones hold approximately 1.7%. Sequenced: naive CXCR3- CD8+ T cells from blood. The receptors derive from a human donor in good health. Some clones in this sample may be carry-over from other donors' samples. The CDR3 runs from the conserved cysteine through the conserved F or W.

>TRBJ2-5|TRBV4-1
CASSQNQRGVDQETQYF
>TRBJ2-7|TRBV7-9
CASSLAQGNYEQYF
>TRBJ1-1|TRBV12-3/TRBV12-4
CASSFSDRGVIEAFF
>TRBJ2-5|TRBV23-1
CASSPRDRTQETQYF
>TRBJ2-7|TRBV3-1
CASSQSHGMGPPEQYF
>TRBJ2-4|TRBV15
CATSRDRDRGQNIQYF
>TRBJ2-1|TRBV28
CASRQTSGLYNEQFF
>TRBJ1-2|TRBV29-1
CSVPSRRGGYTF
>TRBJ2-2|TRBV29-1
CSALTGGVTGELFF
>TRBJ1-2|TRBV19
CASSSPSGTGGYLVGYTF
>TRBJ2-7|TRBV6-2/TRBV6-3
CASSFQDSRGDEQYF
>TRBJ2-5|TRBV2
CASSEPWAGKEETQYF
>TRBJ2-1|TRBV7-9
CASSSDHLIYNEQFF
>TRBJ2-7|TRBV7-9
CASSPRDRGSYEQYF
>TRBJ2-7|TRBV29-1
CSPRGTGGREQYF
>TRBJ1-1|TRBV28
CASSFVRTEAFF
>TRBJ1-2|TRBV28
CASSPQGGGYGYTF
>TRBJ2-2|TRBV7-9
CASSAVHGPGELFF
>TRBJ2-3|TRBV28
CASSKSGTSTDTQYF
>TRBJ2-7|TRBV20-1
CSANPLAPSSYEQYF
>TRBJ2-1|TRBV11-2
CASSLVVRSGLTYNEQFF
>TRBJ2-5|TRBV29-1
CSVEDRLLAAPETQYF
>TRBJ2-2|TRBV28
CASSQGTGKPNTGELFF
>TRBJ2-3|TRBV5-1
CASSDLDRDADTQYF